This TCR beta chain came from a study of blood T cell repertoires in COVID-19. The CDR3 runs to 17 residues. Germline CDR1 reads MGHRA; CDR2 reads YSYEKL. Trimming removed 1 base at V and 5 bases at J, with 15 bases between. Generated by immunoSEQ multiplex PCR, the TCRdb table keeps only in-frame clones and is missing some. This sample has around 620,000 clones, with about 90% found just once. This TCR derives from a woman aged 18-30 years with acute or convalescent COVID-19. The sample comprised peripheral blood. This chain joins TRBV4-1 and TRBJ1-6; D ambiguous. The CDR3 here is CASSQGRPGGNNSPLHF. CDR3 nucleotides: TGCGCCAGCAGCCAAGGGCGCCCCGGAGGGAATAATTCACCCCTCCACTTT.